The present entry profiles one T cell receptor beta chain with its context. The data were taken from a study of Ad26.COV2.S vaccination and SARS-CoV-2 variants. Generated by immunoSEQ multiplex PCR, the TCRdb table keeps only in-frame clones and is missing some. The data show about 410,000 clones, 92% seen once. The treatment was: some 20 received Ad26.COV2.S at low or high dose, single or two shots; roughly five received placebo; per-sample allocation not given. The investigators took samples on day 63 after the first vaccine or placebo injection. The starting material was peripheral blood, obtained in a trial of Ad26.COV2.S vaccine versus placebo. The receptor's source is a person between 18 and 65 years old who received the Ad26.COV2.S COVID-19 vaccine or a placebo.

The CDR3 bases are TGCAGTGCTAGTTCGGGACAGGGTAATTCACCCCTCCACTTT. The encoded protein is CSASSGQGNSPLHF. V and J are TRBV20-1 and TRBJ1-6; 9 positions agree with TRBD1. The V and J ends lost 3 bases and 6 bases, in that order; junction bases with no gene match: 3. Germline V gives CDR1 DFQATT, CDR2 SNEGSKA (reference sequence). This CDR3 contains 14 residues.